This TCR beta chain was obtained from a study of T cells in women clearing cervical HPV infection. Germline CDR1 is DFQATT and CDR2 is SNEGSKA (reference sequence). There are 13 residues in the CDR3. The V segment lost 3 bases and the J segment 5 bases; nucleotides outside the gene matches: 6. Produced via immunoSEQ multiplex PCR; TCRdb's table is partial and in-frame only. The sample has roughly 48,000 clones. Comment on this clone: With the read ending 3 residues before the CDR3 end, the germline J gene is used to fill in that end.

What was sequenced was blood buffy coat. The receptor's source is a woman aged 18 to 75 with a cervical HPV16 infection that either progressed to CIN3+ or cleared (not recorded which). The V and J genes are TRBV20-1 and TRBJ1-1, with 7 bases lining up with TRBD1. The CDR3 here is CSASKGAGTEAFF. The CDR3 bases that were read are TGCAGTGCTAGTAAGGGGGCGGGGACTGAA.